The next 9 T cell receptor beta chains were all read from a single sample in a study of CD8 T cells in ankylosing spondylitis. Using its own MiXCR run on the 5' RACE reads, TCRdb lists one record per CDR3 protein. The sample shows about 360,000 distinct CDR3 sequences, roughly 14% of them seen only once. Sequenced material: blood, either unsorted or a sorted T cell fraction (not recorded which). The source is a male donor with ankylosing spondylitis or in good health (not recorded which).

Only a few counts were recorded for this clonotype. V gene TRBV7-2 combines with J gene TRBJ1-1, with a weak D call TRBD1 (6 bases). CDR1 is SGHTA, CDR2 FQGNSA, per germline. Trimming shortened V by 3 bases and J by 3 bases, and 8 bases separated the two germline ends. This CDR3 has 13 residues. The CDR3 DNA reads as TGTGCCAGCAGCTTTGAGGGGGACACTGAAGCTTTCTTT. The encoded protein is CASSFEGDTEAFF.

The rearrangement uses TRBV20-1 and TRBJ1-4, with TRBD1 as a possible D gene (6 bases). The CDR3 spans 14 residues. Per germline, CDR1 DFQATT and CDR2 SNEGSKA (reference sequence). V was clipped by 5 bases and J by 7 bases, with 17 bases between them. The CDR3 spells CSAGTGQWSEKLFF. Written as DNA, the CDR3 is TGCAGTGCTGGAACAGGGCAGTGGAGTGAAAAACTGTTTTTT.

This clonotype showed up just a few times. The V gene is TRBV29-1, the J gene TRBJ1-1, with 7 positions matching TRBD1. The CDR3 runs 14 residues. Germline values: CDR1 SQVTM, CDR2 ANQGSEA. J was trimmed by 1 base and V by 3 bases; bases with no gene match: 5. The CDR3 is CSVEGQRPNTEAFF. In nucleotides, the CDR3 is TGCAGCGTTGAGGGACAGCGGCCGAACACTGAAGCTTTCTTT.

This chain connects TRBV12-3 or TRBV12-4 to TRBJ2-7; D remains ambiguous. The V end was cut by 2 bases, the J end by 2 bases, with 7 bases between. This CDR3 spans 13 amino acids. The CDR3 loop is CASSLRSAYEQYF. The DNA for the CDR3 is TGTGCCAGCAGTTTACGGTCAGCCTACGAGCAGTACTTC.

This clonotype has a handful of counts. The J gene is TRBJ2-1, the V gene TRBV12-3 or TRBV12-4; D uncertain. The CDR3 sequence is 14 residues long. Trimming left V 8 bases short and J 4 bases short, with 15 bases between. As DNA, the CDR3 is TGTGCCAGCGGCCTAGTGGGAAGATACAATGAGCAGTTCTTC. Amino acids: CASGLVGRYNEQFF.

This clonotype was seen only a few times. V gene TRBV12-3 or TRBV12-4 combines with J gene TRBJ1-1; D is uncertain. V lost 4 bases to trimming and J lost 3 bases, with 0 bases between them. The CDR3 runs 10 residues. CDR3 protein: CASSYTEAFF. As DNA, the CDR3 is TGTGCCAGCAGTTACACTGAAGCTTTCTTT.

This clonotype came up a few times. The chain recombines TRBV10-2 with TRBJ2-3, with a possible D match to TRBD2 (6 bases). Germline CDR1 and CDR2: WSHSY and SAAADI. Between the trimmed V and J ends, which lost 4 bases and 2 bases, there was a span of 16 bases. The CDR3 runs to 16 residues. The chain's CDR3 is CASSALPGLNTDTQYF. The CDR3 DNA is TGCGCCAGCAGTGCCCTCCCGGGACTTAACACAGATACGCAGTATTTT.

This clonotype has a count of ten or more. The J gene is TRBJ1-1, the V gene TRBV5-1, with no clear D. The germline V gene encodes CDR1 SGHRS and CDR2 YFSETQ. CDR3 length equals 15 residues. V shed 6 bases and J shed 0 bases, with 15 bases lying between them. CDR3 nucleotide sequence: TGCGCCAGCACCAAAACCGGGCCGGTGAACACTGAAGCTTTCTTT. Its translation: CASTKTGPVNTEAFF.

This clonotype occurred a few times. This sequence joins TRBV29-1 and TRBJ1-2; D is unclear. The CDR3 contains 13 residues. The germline V gene encodes CDR1 SQVTM and CDR2 ANQGSEA. Trimming took 4 bases from V and 0 from J, leaving 9 bases between them. The CDR3 DNA follows: TGCAGCGTTGGTTCCTCTACTAACTATGGCTACACCTTC. This encodes CSVGSSTNYGYTF. Together with reference TRBV29-1 and TRBJ1-2, the CDR3 gives the full variable domain: SAVISQKPSRDICQRGTSLTIQCQVDSQVTMMFWYRQQPGQSLTLIATANQGSEATYESGFVIDKFPISRPNLTFSTLTVSNMSPEDSSIYLCSVGSSTNYGYTFGSGTRLTVV.